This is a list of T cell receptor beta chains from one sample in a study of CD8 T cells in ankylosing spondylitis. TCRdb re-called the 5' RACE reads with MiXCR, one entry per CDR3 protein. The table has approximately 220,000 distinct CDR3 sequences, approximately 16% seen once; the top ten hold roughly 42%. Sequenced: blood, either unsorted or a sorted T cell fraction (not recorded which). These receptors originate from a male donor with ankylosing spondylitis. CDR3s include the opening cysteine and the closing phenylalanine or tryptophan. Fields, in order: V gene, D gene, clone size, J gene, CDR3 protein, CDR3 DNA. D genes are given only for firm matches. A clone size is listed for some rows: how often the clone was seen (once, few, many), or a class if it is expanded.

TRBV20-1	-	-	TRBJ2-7	CSARDRQANEQYF	TGCAGTGCTAGAGATCGACAGGCGAACGAGCAGTACTTC
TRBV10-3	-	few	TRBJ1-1	CAIAGLGDTEAFF	TGTGCCATAGCAGGGTTAGGCGACACTGAAGCTTTCTTT
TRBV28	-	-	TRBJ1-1	CASSSGQETNTEAFF	TGTGCCAGCAGTTCCGGCCAAGAAACGAACACTGAAGCTTTCTTT
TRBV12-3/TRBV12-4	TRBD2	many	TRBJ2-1	CASSPFSGRPNEQFF	TGTGCCAGCAGTCCCTTTAGCGGGAGGCCCAATGAGCAGTTCTTC
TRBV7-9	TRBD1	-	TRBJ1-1	CASSIGQGMNTEAFF	TGTGCCAGCAGCATCGGACAGGGGATGAACACTGAAGCTTTCTTT
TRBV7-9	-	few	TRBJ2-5	CASSAPWEAQYF	TGTGCCAGCAGCGCTCCTTGGGAAGCCCAGTACTTC
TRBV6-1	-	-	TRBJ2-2	CASAKLGDTGELFF	TGTGCCAGCGCCAAACTTGGGGACACCGGGGAGCTGTTTTTT
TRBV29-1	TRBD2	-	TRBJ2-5	CSVSPGLAYQETQYF	TGCAGCGTTTCCCCGGGACTAGCGTACCAAGAGACCCAGTACTTC
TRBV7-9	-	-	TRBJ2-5	CASSQRTGEVQETQYF	TGTGCCAGCAGCCAGAGGACCGGGGAGGTCCAAGAGACCCAGTACTTC
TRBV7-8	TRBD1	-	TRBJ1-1	CASSTWDRGTEAFF	TGTGCCAGCAGCACCTGGGACAGGGGCACTGAAGCTTTCTTT
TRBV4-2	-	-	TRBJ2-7	CASSRGEGSEQYF	TGTGCCAGCAGCCGGGGCGAAGGCAGCGAGCAGTACTTC
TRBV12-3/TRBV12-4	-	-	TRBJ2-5	CASSSLLGLRAQYF	TGTGCCAGCAGTTCTCTGTTGGGTTTGAGAGCCCAGTACTTC
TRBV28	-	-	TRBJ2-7	CASSWDIKTAYEQYF	TGTGCCAGCAGTTGGGACATTAAGACTGCCTACGAGCAGTACTTC
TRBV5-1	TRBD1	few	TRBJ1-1	CASSLEGGFGTEAFF	TGCGCCAGCAGCTTGGAAGGGGGCTTCGGTACTGAAGCTTTCTTT
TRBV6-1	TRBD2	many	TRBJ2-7	CASSETSGSSYEQYF	TGTGCCAGCAGTGAGACTAGCGGGAGCTCCTACGAGCAGTACTTC
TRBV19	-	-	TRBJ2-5	CASSILPDPTLYF	TGTGCCAGTAGTATTTTGCCGGACCCGACTTTGTACTTC
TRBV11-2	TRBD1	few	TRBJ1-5	CASSPGTDYSNQPQHF	TGTGCCAGCAGCCCCGGGACAGATTATAGCAATCAGCCCCAGCATTTT
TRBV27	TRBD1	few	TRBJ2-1	CATEGQDNEQFF	TGTGCCACTGAGGGACAGGACAATGAGCAGTTCTTC
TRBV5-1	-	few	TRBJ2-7	CASSLVGESYEQYF	TGCGCCAGCAGCTTGGTGGGTGAATCCTACGAGCAGTACTTC
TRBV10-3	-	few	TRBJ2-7	CAISSNPRRSHEQYF	TGTGCCATCAGTTCTAATCCCCGCCGCAGCCACGAGCAGTACTTC
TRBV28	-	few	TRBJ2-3	CASSSKRSTTDTQYF	TGTGCCAGCAGTTCCAAGAGAAGTACAACAGATACGCAGTATTTT
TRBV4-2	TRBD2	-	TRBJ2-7	CASSQLLGLAAYEQYF	TGTGCCAGCAGCCAGCTCCTAGGGCTAGCGGCCTACGAGCAGTACTTC
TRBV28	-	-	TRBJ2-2	CASSPTLTGGELFF	TGTGCCAGCAGCCCCACCCTGACAGGCGGGGAGCTGTTTTTT
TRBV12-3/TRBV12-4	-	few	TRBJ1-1	CASNYQGPGTEAFF	TGTGCCAGCAATTATCAGGGCCCAGGGACTGAAGCTTTCTTT
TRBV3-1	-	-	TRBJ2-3	CASSLLVGGADTQYF	TGTGCCAGCAGCCTGCTAGTGGGTGGCGCAGATACGCAGTATTTT
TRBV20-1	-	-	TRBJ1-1	CSASRTDNTEAFF	TGCAGTGCTAGTCGGACTGATAACACTGAAGCTTTCTTT
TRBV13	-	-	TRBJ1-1	CASSLATGGNTEAFF	TGTGCCAGCAGCTTAGCGACAGGAGGGAACACTGAAGCTTTCTTT
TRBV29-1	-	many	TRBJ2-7	CSVGLSGSYEQYF	TGCAGCGTTGGACTTAGTGGGTCCTACGAGCAGTACTTC
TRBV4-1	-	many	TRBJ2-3	CASSQRTMADTQYF	TGCGCCAGCAGTCAAAGGACAATGGCAGATACGCAGTATTTT
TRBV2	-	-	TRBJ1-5	CASSVDKEGRNQPQHF	TGTGCCAGCAGTGTTGACAAGGAAGGCCGCAATCAGCCCCAGCATTTT
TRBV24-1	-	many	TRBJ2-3	CATSVVGADTQYF	TGTGCCACCAGTGTGGTAGGGGCAGATACGCAGTATTTT
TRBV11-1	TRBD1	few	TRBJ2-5	CASSFLSVRPQSTGFVETQYF	TGTGCCAGCAGCTTTTTGTCAGTGCGACCCCAGTCGACAGGGTTTGTTGAGACCCAGTACTTC
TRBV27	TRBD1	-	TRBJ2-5	CASRTGGVYEETQYF	TGTGCCAGCCGTACAGGGGGAGTGTATGAAGAGACCCAGTACTTC
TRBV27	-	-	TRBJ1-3	CASKSSGNTIYF	TGTGCCAGCAAAAGCTCTGGAAACACCATATATTTT
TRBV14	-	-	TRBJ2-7	CASSQDSWTSYEQYF	TGTGCCAGCAGCCAAGATTCGTGGACCTCCTACGAGCAGTACTTC